The 29 T cell receptor beta chains listed next were all sequenced from one sample in a study of T cell changes during pregnancy in multiple sclerosis. The data were produced by immunoSEQ multiplex PCR, yet TCRdb's version contains in-frame clones alone and is incomplete. Of approximately 32,000 clones in the sample, 89% were seen once. This specimen consisted of CD8+ T cells from peripheral blood mononuclear cells, obtained in the second trimester of pregnancy. The receptors derive from a female donor with multiple sclerosis, enrolled in a pregnancy study.

V is TRBV29-1 and J is TRBJ2-1, with D unclear. CDR1 and CDR2 (germline): SQVTM, ANQGSEA. The CDR3 consists of 12 residues. Trimming took 5 bases from V and 3 from J, leaving 8 bases between them. This CDR3 is CSVKHDYNEQFF. CDR3 coding DNA: TGCAGCGTTAAGCATGACTACAATGAGCAGTTCTTC.

This rearrangement joins TRBV7-8 to TRBJ2-2; tentatively, D is TRBD2 (6 bases). Trimming took 0 bases from V and 5 from J, leaving 13 bases between them. There are 16 residues in the CDR3. Germline V lookup: CDR1 SGHVS, CDR2 FQNEAQ. This CDR3 is CASSLARGRKTGELFF. DNA of the CDR3: TGTGCCAGCAGCTTAGCGCGGGGACGGAAGACCGGGGAGCTGTTTTTT. Full variable domain (remainder filled in from reference TRBV7-8 and TRBJ2-2): GAGVSQSPRYKVAKRGQDVALRCDPISGHVSLFWYQQALGQGPEFLTYFQNEAQLDKSGLPSDRFFAERPEGSVSTLKIQRTQQEDSAVYLCASSLARGRKTGELFFGEGSRLTVL.

The rearrangement links TRBV5-4 to TRBJ2-3, with D possibly being TRBD1 (6 bases). V was pared by 3 bases and J by 1 base, with 9 bases between. CDR1 SGHNT and CDR2 YYREEE come from the germline V gene (reference sequence). This CDR3 has 14 residues. The CDR3 nucleotides read TGTGCCAGCAGCTATCGACAGGGCACAGATACGCAGTATTTT. It translates to CASSYRQGTDTQYF.

The rearrangement joins TRBV27 to TRBJ2-3, with D possibly matching TRBD1 (5 bases). The CDR3 spans 17 residues. Per the germline V gene, CDR1 is MNHEY and CDR2 is SMNVEV (reference sequence). With 6 bases removed from V and 0 bases from J, the gap between germline ends came to 19 bases. The CDR3 spells CASRGRGSIASTDTQYF. The DNA of the CDR3 is TGTGCCAGCAGGGGAAGGGGCAGCATCGCTAGCACAGATACGCAGTATTTT.

This chain uses TRBV19 with TRBJ2-7; 10 positions match TRBD1. CDR1 and CDR2 (germline): LNHDA, SQIVND (reference sequence). CDR3 size: 14 residues. J was trimmed by 3 bases and V by 3 bases; bases with no gene match: 2. The CDR3 sequence is CASSIGTGDYEQYF. DNA of the CDR3: TGTGCCAGTAGTATTGGGACAGGGGACTACGAGCAGTACTTC. The variable domain in full, completed from reference TRBV19 and TRBJ2-7, reads DGGITQSPKYLFRKEGQNVTLSCEQNLNHDAMYWYRQDPGQGLRLIYYSQIVNDFQKGDIAEGYSVSREKKESFPLTVTSAQKNPTAFYLCASSIGTGDYEQYFGPGTRLTVT.

The V and J genes are TRBV29-1 and TRBJ2-3; 15 bases fit TRBD2. Trimming at V came to 6 bases and at J to 1 base, leaving 8 bases not matched to a gene. Germline values: CDR1 SQVTM, CDR2 ANQGSEA. The CDR3 is made up of 17 amino acids. In DNA form, the CDR3 reads TGCAGCGTCAACGGACTAGCGGGAGGGCCGGGCACAGATACGCAGTATTTT. This codes for CSVNGLAGGPGTDTQYF.

The genes are TRBV10-3 and TRBJ2-2; 7 bases are a match to TRBD2. The length of the CDR3 is 11 residues. J lost 6 bases, V lost 8 bases, and 0 bases had no gene match. CDR1 is ENHRY and CDR2 is SYGVKD in the germline V gene. CDR3 protein: CAIGRAGELFF. CDR3 nucleotide sequence: TGTGCCATCGGGAGGGCCGGGGAGCTGTTTTTT.

This rearrangement joins TRBV9 to TRBJ2-1, with 8 nucleotides matching TRBD2. This CDR3 has 18 amino acids. In germline, CDR1 is SGDLS, CDR2 YYNGEE. Trimming took 1 base from V and 6 from J; bases not matched to a gene: 15. CDR3 DNA sequence: TGTGCCAGCAGCGTATATTTTTCGGCGGGAGGCCTATCCAATGAGCAGTTCTTC. As protein: CASSVYFSAGGLSNEQFF.

The V gene is TRBV9, the J gene TRBJ2-1; 9 bases are a match to TRBD2. CDR1 and CDR2 from the germline V gene are SGDLS and YYNGEE. Germline trimming cut 0 bases from V and 6 bases from J; bases unmatched to any gene: 4. This CDR3 comprises 15 residues. CDR3 nucleotides: TGTGCCAGCAGCGTAGTGAGTAGCGGGGGCAATGAGCAGTTCTTC. Translating it yields CASSVVSSGGNEQFF.

The CDR3 is CASSFLGQGYEQYF. DNA of the CDR3: TGTGCCAGCAGTTTCCTGGGACAGGGCTACGAGCAGTACTTC. The V gene is TRBV28, the J gene TRBJ2-7; 9 nucleotides match TRBD1. The junction had 3 bases not matched to a gene; V was cut back by 3 bases and J by 3 bases. The CDR3 runs 14 residues. Germline V gives CDR1 MDHEN, CDR2 SYDVKM.

V and J are TRBV5-1 and TRBJ1-1; D gene unclear. The CDR3 consists of 11 residues. CDR1 and CDR2 from the germline V gene are SGHRS and YFSETQ. Trimming shortened V by 4 bases and J by 7 bases, and 8 bases separated the two germline ends. In DNA form, the CDR3 reads TGCGCCAGCAGCATGGGGAGTGAAGCTTTCTTT. Translating it yields CASSMGSEAFF.

The J gene is TRBJ1-5, the V gene TRBV27; weak D call: TRBD1 (5 bases). The CDR3 sequence is 15 residues long. The V end was cut by 5 bases, the J end by 1 base, with 12 bases between. Germline CDR1 MNHEY, CDR2 SMNVEV (reference sequence). CDR3 nucleotide sequence: TGTGCCAGCAGTCCCAGGGTATACAGCAATCAGCCCCAGCATTTT. Its protein is CASSPRVYSNQPQHF.

The DNA of the CDR3 is TGTGCCAGCAGTTTTCACAGGGGGGTGAACACTGAAGCTTTCTTT. It encodes CASSFHRGVNTEAFF. The chain couples TRBV27 to TRBJ1-1; 8 bases map to TRBD1. The CDR3 spans 15 residues. The J segment lost 0 bases and the V segment lost 3 bases, leaving 3 bases of the junction unmatched. Per germline, CDR1 MNHEY and CDR2 SMNVEV (reference sequence).

The chain recombines TRBV7-9 with TRBJ2-1; a possible D gene is TRBD2 (6 bases). V lost 5 bases and J 3 bases, leaving 23 bases between the germline ends. The germline V gene encodes CDR1 SEHNR and CDR2 FQNEAQ (reference sequence). There are 18 residues in the CDR3. In DNA, the CDR3 is TGTGCCAGCAGCCCCGCCAACTCGCTCGCGGGAAACTACAATGAGCAGTTCTTC. Amino acids: CASSPANSLAGNYNEQFF.

This chain connects TRBV9 to TRBJ2-7; TRBD2 aligns across 12 bases. The CDR3 sequence is 16 residues long. Germline V gene sequence: CDR1 SGDLS, CDR2 YYNGEE. V shed 1 base, J shed 7 bases, and the junction held 9 bases outside the gene matches. CDR3 in amino acids: CASSVNLAGGPQEQYF. The CDR3 bases are TGTGCCAGCAGCGTAAACCTAGCGGGAGGGCCGCAGGAGCAGTACTTC.

This clone showed up just a few times. V usage is TRBV10-1 and J usage is TRBJ2-1, with 7 nucleotides matching TRBD2. The junction had 4 bases not matched to a gene; V was cut back by 6 bases and J by 5 bases. Germline values: CDR1 WNHNN, CDR2 SYGVQD (reference sequence). CDR3 length equals 13 residues. CDR3 protein: CASRWGGNNEQFF. The CDR3 DNA follows: TGCGCCAGCAGGTGGGGGGGAAACAATGAGCAGTTCTTC.

The chain joins TRBV7-9 to TRBJ1-2; 10 bases line up with TRBD1. V was clipped by 5 bases and J by 3 bases; unmatched bases: 12. Germline CDR1 reads SEHNR; CDR2 reads FQNEAQ (reference sequence). There are 17 residues in the CDR3. The CDR3 here is CASSPRDRGAQDYGYTF. DNA of the CDR3: TGTGCCAGCAGCCCACGGGACAGGGGCGCCCAAGACTATGGCTACACCTTC.

The chain is built from TRBV5-1 and TRBJ1-1; D is undetermined. V lost 6 bases and J 0 bases, leaving 12 bases between the germline ends. The germline gives CDR1 SGHRS, CDR2 YFSETQ. The CDR3 extends over 14 amino acids. This CDR3 is CASTPREMNTEAFF. The CDR3 DNA reads TGCGCCAGCACGCCTCGGGAAATGAACACTGAAGCTTTCTTT.

This clone came up once. The chain has TRBV5-8 and TRBJ2-6, with D possibly being TRBD2 (5 bases). CDR1 and CDR2 (germline): SGHTS, YDEGEE. The CDR3 consists of 18 residues. V lost 4 bases and J 4 bases, leaving 21 bases between the germline ends. The CDR3 here is CASSRAGVEVEGANVLTF. In nucleotides, the CDR3 is TGTGCCAGCAGCCGGGCGGGCGTGGAGGTCGAGGGGGCCAACGTCCTGACTTTC.

The genes are TRBV5-1 and TRBJ2-5; tentative D call: TRBD1 (6 bases). The CDR3 runs to 16 residues. The V gene's germline CDR1 is SGHRS and CDR2 YFSETQ. Trimming cost V 0 bases and J 0 bases, with 12 bases left between them. DNA of the CDR3: TGCGCCAGCAGCTTGGAAGGGACAAGGTACCAAGAGACCCAGTACTTC. Amino acids: CASSLEGTRYQETQYF.

The chain combines TRBV30 with TRBJ1-6; TRBD1 aligns across 8 bases. The germline CDR1 and CDR2 sequences are GTSNPN and SVGIG (reference sequence). The junction had 3 bases not matched to a gene; V was cut back by 5 bases and J by 0 bases. The CDR3 covers 15 residues. CDR3 DNA sequence: TGTGCCTGGGGGGACAGGAGCTCCTATAATTCACCCCTCCACTTT. Amino acid sequence: CAWGDRSSYNSPLHF.

This chain links TRBV5-5 with TRBJ2-5; 8 positions match TRBD1. This CDR3 has 15 amino acids. CDR1 SGHKS and CDR2 YYEKEE come from the germline V gene (reference sequence). The J segment lost 4 bases and the V segment lost 0 bases, leaving 5 bases of the junction unmatched. CDR3 region: CASSLVRTGTETQYF. The DNA of the CDR3 is TGTGCCAGCAGCTTGGTGCGGACAGGGACAGAGACCCAGTACTTC.

This sequence joins TRBV5-1 and TRBJ2-1; 12 bases align to TRBD2. The V gene end was trimmed by 0 bases and the J gene end by 4 bases; junction bases not matched to a gene: 5. The CDR3 sequence is 17 residues long. Looked up from germline, CDR1 is SGHRS and CDR2 is YFSETQ. The CDR3 coding sequence is TGCGCCAGCAGCTTGGGACTAGCGGGGGCCTTTTACAATGAGCAGTTCTTC. Translated, it gives CASSLGLAGAFYNEQFF.

Here the CDR3 reads CASSLGPRPSSYEQYF. CDR3 in DNA: TGTGCCAGCAGCTTAGGCCCGCGGCCGTCCTCCTACGAGCAGTACTTC. The rearrangement joins TRBV7-9 to TRBJ2-7, with D unresolved. This CDR3 comprises 16 residues. Germline lookup yields CDR1 SEHNR and CDR2 FQNEAQ (reference sequence). V was cut by 1 base and J by 0 bases, with 13 bases left in between.

The chain employs TRBV28 and TRBJ2-1, with 10 bases matching TRBD2. The CDR3 extends over 17 amino acids. V dropped 5 bases and J dropped 3; count of bases not matched to a gene: 10. Looked up from germline, CDR1 is MDHEN and CDR2 is SYDVKM. DNA for the CDR3: TGTGCCAGCAGTCGAATCCTGACTAGCGGGCTCTACAATGAGCAGTTCTTC. This codes for CASSRILTSGLYNEQFF.

The chain has TRBV6-4 and TRBJ2-5, with 11 bases aligning to TRBD2. The germline V gene encodes CDR1 MRHNA and CDR2 SNTAGT. The CDR3 has 15 amino acids. Trimming took 6 bases from V and 5 from J; bases not matched to a gene: 8. The CDR3: CASSLLAGVGETQYF. For the CDR3, the DNA is TGTGCCAGCAGCCTACTAGCGGGGGTCGGGGAGACCCAGTACTTC.

This rearrangement joins TRBV27 to TRBJ1-1; TRBD1 agrees at 7 bases. The germline V gene has CDR1 MNHEY and CDR2 SMNVEV (reference sequence). V lost 5 bases, J lost 1 base, and 4 bases stayed unmatched. The CDR3 consists of 14 residues. In DNA, the CDR3 is TGTGCCAGCAGTCGACAGGGATCGAACACTGAAGCTTTCTTT. This encodes CASSRQGSNTEAFF.

This clone was observed a few times. The CDR3 nucleotides read TGTGCCAGCGGGGGGGGCTCTGGGGCCAACGTCCTGACTTTC. As protein: CASGGGSGANVLTF. V usage is TRBV6-1 and J usage is TRBJ2-6, with TRBD2 identical over 7 bases. The junction had 1 base not matched to a gene; V was cut back by 8 bases and J by 0 bases. CDR3 length equals 14 residues. The V gene's germline CDR1 is MNHNS and CDR2 SASEGT.

This clone occurred once. The chain is built from TRBV7-8 and TRBJ2-7; 7 positions match TRBD1. With 4 bases clipped from V and 6 bases from J, the junction kept 15 bases outside the gene matches. Germline CDR1 reads SGHVS; CDR2 reads FQNEAQ. CDR3 length: 16 residues. The CDR3 coding sequence is TGTGCCAGCAGCTCCTATTTGACTCAGACAGGGCTCGAGCAGTACTTC. Residues: CASSSYLTQTGLEQYF.